The following is a T cell receptor beta chain sequence with its context. This sample is drawn from a study of control samples from healthy donors and cancer patients. Sequenced by immunoSEQ multiplex PCR; TCRdb stores in-frame clones only, minus some. Seen here are 210,000 or so clones, roughly nine tenths observed once, and the top ten hold 1.5% to 2%. There are 13 residues in the CDR3. V was pared by 6 bases and J by 0 bases, with 8 bases between. The clonotype comes from a man aged 25-45 years in good health. Sequenced material: blood. The chain joins TRBV12-3 or TRBV12-4 to TRBJ1-1, with a weak D call TRBD1 (5 bases). The CDR3 is CASSDSMNTEAFF. DNA of the CDR3: TGTGCCAGCAGCGACAGCATGAACACTGAAGCTTTCTTT.